This T cell receptor (beta chain) was identified during a study of blood T cells in healthy people across ages. A few counts support this clonotype. The antigen is undetermined. A second PCR of about 7 to 11 cycles used a sample-barcoded 5' primer and a J-beta primer mix. Each cDNA molecule was tagged by a template-switch adaptor that had 12 random nucleotides. TCRdb re-called the 5' RACE reads with MiXCR, one entry per CDR3 protein. Among 800,000 or so distinct CDR3 sequences, roughly 60% were seen once, and the ten largest hold about a quarter. Overall study results and limits: More naive CD4+ cells and higher diversity were found in long-lived than in aged donors.

The clonotype originates from a man between 25 and 39 years old in good health. The material sequenced was blood.

The CDR3 spells CAISESRTGQETQYF. In nucleotides, the CDR3 is TGTGCCATCAGTGAGTCGAGGACAGGGCAAGAGACCCAGTACTTC. The chain uses TRBV10-3 and TRBJ2-5; TRBD1 agrees at 8 bases. There are 15 residues in the CDR3. After removal of 0 bases from V and 2 bases from J, the junction contained 2 bases not matched to a gene. Looked up from germline, CDR1 is ENHRY and CDR2 is SYGVKD.